This T cell receptor (beta chain) was documented in a study of shared clonotypes between healthy human individuals. The length of the CDR3 is 18 residues. The V and J ends lost 0 bases and 5 bases respectively, with 22 bases between them. The V gene's germline CDR1 is MNHEY and CDR2 SMNVEV (reference sequence). TCRdb's copy holds only in-frame clones and misses some; the assay was immunoSEQ multiplex PCR. The data show approximately 250,000 clones, 60% to 70% seen once. This clone was recorded a few times. Sequencing used memory CD4+ T cells sorted from blood. Specified subset: CD45RA-negative fraction. V usage is TRBV27 and J usage is TRBJ1-2; D is possibly TRBD1 (6 bases). The sequence was collected from a young man in good health. CDR3 nucleotide sequence: TGTGCCAGCAGTTTATCCCTCGCTAACAGGGACAAGGGATATGGCTACACCTTC. Encoded protein: CASSLSLANRDKGYGYTF.